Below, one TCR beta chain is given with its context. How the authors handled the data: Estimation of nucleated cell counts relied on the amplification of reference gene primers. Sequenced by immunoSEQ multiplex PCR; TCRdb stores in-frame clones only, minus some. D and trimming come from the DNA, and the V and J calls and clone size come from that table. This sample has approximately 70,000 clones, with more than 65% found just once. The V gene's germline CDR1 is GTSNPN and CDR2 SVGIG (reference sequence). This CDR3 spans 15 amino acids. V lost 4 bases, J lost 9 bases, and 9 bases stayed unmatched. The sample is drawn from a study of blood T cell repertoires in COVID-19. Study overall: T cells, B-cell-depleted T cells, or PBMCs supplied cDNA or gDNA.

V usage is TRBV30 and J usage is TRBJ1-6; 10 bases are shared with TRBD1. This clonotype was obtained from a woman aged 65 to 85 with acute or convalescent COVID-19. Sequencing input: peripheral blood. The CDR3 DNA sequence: TGTGCCTGGAAATGGGGACAGGGGTCGGGTTCACCCCTCCACTTT. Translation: CAWKWGQGSGSPLHF.